This TCR beta chain was sequenced for a study of read filtering for tumor transcriptome and immune sequencing. Study summary: R-ISS stage counts were 8 for I, about 17 for II, 7 for III. TCR-mapped reads were about 4 to 11 million with IR-seq versus about 85 to 1,300 with RNA-seq.

About this clonotype: Its specificity is not known. It is likely a read error: a sequence one base away is far more abundant. The conserved closing phenylalanine or tryptophan is absent in this CDR3, likely reflecting a read error.

The library was built from about 400 ng RNA with molecular barcoded adaptors for alpha/delta and beta/gamma chains. TCRdb re-called the reads through MiXCR, storing one row per CDR3 protein. Among roughly 90,000 distinct CDR3 sequences listed, over 9% were seen once. Study results and limitations: The sorted CD138-negative fraction was a mixed bone marrow immune population, not purified T cells. Single-read clonotypes: roughly 86% of IR-seq clonotypes (around 3.5% of reads), roughly 73% of RNA-seq clonotypes (roughly 49% of reads).

The CDR3 runs 12 residues. V gave up 4 bases and J gave up 4 bases, with 7 bases separating them. Germline V gene data show CDR1 as SGHTA and CDR2 as FQGTGA. The source is a donor aged 40 or older with multiple myeloma. The chain uses TRBV7-3 and TRBJ1-2, with a tentative D call TRBD1 (5 bases). Sample: a population of CD138-negative cells sorted from bone marrow. CDR3 sequence (DNA): TGTGCCAGCAGCTGGGGCTCCTATGGCTACACCTCC. Its protein product is CASSWGSYGYTS.